The next 22 T cell receptor beta chains were all read from a single sample in a study of blood T cell repertoires in COVID-19. Data came from immunoSEQ multiplex PCR; TCRdb stores just in-frame clones and leaves some out. Here the sample spans more than 95,000 clones, more than 80% being singletons. The sequenced material came from peripheral blood. The origin of the receptors is an elderly woman with COVID-19, enrolled during active disease.

The chain employs TRBV4-1 and TRBJ1-5; tentatively, D is TRBD1 (5 bases). Trimming cost V 0 bases and J 4 bases, with 10 bases left between them. The CDR3 consists of 15 residues. Germline CDR1 and CDR2: MGHRA and YSYEKL. CDR3 residues: CASSQEAQGNQPQHF. As DNA, the CDR3 is TGCGCCAGCAGCCAAGAAGCTCAGGGTAATCAGCCCCAGCATTTT.

This rearrangement joins TRBV15 to TRBJ2-5, with TRBD1 matching over 9 bases. The trim removed 3 bases at V and 4 bases at J, leaving 6 bases unmatched. The CDR3 totals 15 residues. The V gene's germline CDR1 is LNHNV and CDR2 YYDKDF (reference sequence). The CDR3: CATSSHRGPGETQYF. The CDR3 DNA is TGTGCCACCAGCAGTCACAGGGGGCCAGGAGAGACCCAGTACTTC.

This chain uses TRBV19 with TRBJ2-7, with TRBD2 matching 8 bases. The V gene end was trimmed by 3 bases and the J gene end by 3 bases; junction bases not matched to a gene: 7. The CDR3 loop spans 15 amino acids. Germline lookup yields CDR1 LNHDA and CDR2 SQIVND (reference sequence). CDR3 nucleotide sequence: TGTGCCAGTAGTATCCTACTAGCGGACAGCTACGAGCAGTACTTC. Its translation is CASSILLADSYEQYF.

The V gene is TRBV28, the J gene TRBJ2-2; TRBD2 aligns across 9 bases. Per germline, CDR1 MDHEN and CDR2 SYDVKM. The CDR3 is made up of 14 amino acids. V lost 2 bases, J lost 9 bases, and 4 bases stayed unmatched. Here the CDR3 reads CASSLAGGRWELFF. The CDR3 nucleotides read TGTGCCAGCAGTTTAGCGGGAGGGCGGTGGGAGCTGTTTTTT.

The chain is built from TRBV18 and TRBJ1-4; D is unresolved. The CDR3 covers 12 residues. V was pared by 3 bases and J by 5 bases, with 4 bases between. The germline V gene encodes CDR1 KGHSH and CDR2 LQKENI. This CDR3 is CASSPQNEKLFF. CDR3 bases: TGTGCCAGCTCACCTCAAAATGAAAAACTGTTTTTT.

This clone appeared a single time. The chain links TRBV14 to TRBJ2-4, with D possibly TRBD2 on 7 matching bases. Between the trimmed V and J ends, which lost 1 base and 7 bases, there was a span of 20 bases. The CDR3 extends over 17 amino acids. Germline V lookup: CDR1 SGHDN, CDR2 FVKESK. CDR3 amino acids: CASSQGVWGGVRNIQYF. In nucleotides, the CDR3 is TGTGCCAGCAGCCAAGGTGTTTGGGGGGGCGTTCGCAACATTCAGTACTTC.

The rearrangement links TRBV4-3 to TRBJ1-2; D call uncertain. Trimming pared 1 base from V and 0 bases from J, leaving 9 bases between. CDR3 size: 15 residues. Germline CDR1 LGHNA, CDR2 YSLEER. The CDR3 reads CASSQVQASNYGYTF. CDR3 bases: TGCGCCAGCAGCCAAGTGCAGGCTTCTAACTATGGCTACACCTTC.

This chain connects TRBV19 to TRBJ2-4, with TRBD1 matching 9 bases. Per germline, CDR1 LNHDA and CDR2 SQIVND (reference sequence). CDR3 length: 13 residues. V shed 6 bases, J shed 5 bases, and the junction held 2 bases outside the gene matches. CDR3 in DNA: TGTGCCAGTAGGGGACAGGGTCAAAACATTCAGTACTTC. Protein product: CASRGQGQNIQYF. Full variable domain (rest looked up from reference TRBV19 and TRBJ2-4): DGGITQSPKYLFRKEGQNVTLSCEQNLNHDAMYWYRQDPGQGLRLIYYSQIVNDFQKGDIAEGYSVSREKKESFPLTVTSAQKNPTAFYLCASRGQGQNIQYFGAGTRLSVL.

The rearrangement uses TRBV4-2 and TRBJ2-7; unclear D gene. CDR1 is LGHNA and CDR2 is YNFKEQ in the germline V gene. Trimming took 1 base from V and 4 from J, leaving 17 bases between them. The CDR3 has 16 residues. In DNA, the CDR3 is TGTGCCAGCAGCCAAGGTCCACACCCCACAGAGTACGAGCAGTACTTC. Encoded protein: CASSQGPHPTEYEQYF.

This chain joins TRBV7-2 and TRBJ2-3, with TRBD2 identical over 12 bases. CDR3 length equals 17 residues. CDR1 is SGHTA and CDR2 is FQGNSA in the germline V gene. Trimming took 0 bases from V and 0 from J; bases not matched to a gene: 1. The CDR3 coding sequence is TGTGCCAGCAGCTTAGCCGGGACTAGCGGGAGCACAGATACGCAGTATTTT. Amino acids: CASSLAGTSGSTDTQYF.

As concerns this clone: Germline and junction disagree at one end, which may indicate a read error. The chain links TRBV7-7 to TRBJ2-3; 8 bases agree with TRBD2. The CDR3 runs to 15 residues. CDR1 is SSHAT and CDR2 is FNYEAQ in the germline V gene (reference sequence). CDR3 nucleotides: TGTGCTAGCAGCTTTACTAGCGGAAGGGGAGATACGCAGTATTTT. Its translation: CASSFTSGRGDTQYF.

J is TRBJ2-7 and V is TRBV27, with D possibly matching TRBD2 (6 bases). This CDR3 has 14 amino acids. V gave up 5 bases and J gave up 4 bases, with 15 bases separating them. Germline CDR1 and CDR2: MNHEY and SMNVEV (reference sequence). DNA of the CDR3: TGTGCCAGCAGTCCCGGGGGTCTGGGGTACGAGCAGTACTTC. It is translated as CASSPGGLGYEQYF.

Here the CDR3 reads CASSLEAGVGTEAFF. CDR3 sequence (DNA): TGTGCCAGCAGCTTGGAGGCAGGGGTGGGCACTGAAGCTTTCTTT. V usage is TRBV5-5 and J usage is TRBJ1-1, with D possibly being TRBD1 (6 bases). Germline loops: CDR1 SGHKS, CDR2 YYEKEE (reference sequence). V lost 0 bases and J 4 bases, leaving 13 bases between the germline ends. The CDR3 is 15 residues long.

This clone occurred a few times. This chain joins TRBV6-5 and TRBJ1-5; 10 positions match TRBD1. The germline CDR1 and CDR2 sequences are MNHEY and SVGAGI. The CDR3 loop spans 15 amino acids. After removal of 7 bases from V and 6 bases from J, the junction contained 9 bases not matched to a gene. As DNA, the CDR3 is TGTGCCAGCACCCAGACAGGGGGCGCTGGTCAGCCCCAGCATTTT. Translating it yields CASTQTGGAGQPQHF.

The genes are TRBV15 and TRBJ2-7; 9 nucleotides line up with TRBD1. Germline CDR1 reads LNHNV; CDR2 reads YYDKDF (reference sequence). This CDR3 spans 15 amino acids. The V and J ends lost 3 bases and 4 bases, in that order; junction bases with no gene match: 7. The CDR3 sequence: CATSRGQGRSYEQYF. CDR3 coding DNA: TGTGCCACCAGCAGGGGACAGGGACGAAGTTACGAGCAGTACTTC.

The chain employs TRBV6-5 and TRBJ2-3; 10 nucleotides agree with TRBD2. Germline V gene data show CDR1 as MNHEY and CDR2 as SVGAGI. V was pared by 0 bases and J by 3 bases, with 3 bases of the junction left unmatched. The CDR3 has 16 amino acids. The CDR3 loop reads CASSYSAGGPTDTQYF. The CDR3 DNA follows: TGTGCCAGCAGTTACTCAGCGGGAGGGCCGACAGATACGCAGTATTTT.

The chain recombines TRBV7-6 with TRBJ2-2; 10 bases agree with TRBD2. The CDR3 is 19 amino acids. The trim removed 5 bases at V and 1 base at J, leaving 13 bases unmatched. Germline V CDR1 and CDR2: SGHVS, FNYEAQ. The CDR3 bases are TGTGCCAGCAGCCCCGACGGTTCTAGCGGGAGAATGAACACCGGGGAGCTGTTTTTT. Residues: CASSPDGSSGRMNTGELFF.

The rearrangement links TRBV7-9 to TRBJ2-1, with 9 positions matching TRBD1. This CDR3 spans 15 amino acids. The J segment lost 8 bases and the V segment lost 2 bases, leaving 7 bases of the junction unmatched. Germline CDR1 is SEHNR and CDR2 is FQNEAQ (reference sequence). The chain's CDR3 is CASSLLGQGFDEQFF. CDR3 coding DNA: TGTGCCAGCAGCTTATTGGGACAGGGATTCGATGAGCAGTTCTTC.

The V and J genes are TRBV19 and TRBJ2-1; 7 bases fit TRBD2. The CDR3 is 17 residues long. Germline CDR1 and CDR2: LNHDA and SQIVND (reference sequence). The V segment lost 5 bases and the J segment 7 bases; nucleotides outside the gene matches: 17. CDR3 nucleotide sequence: TGTGCCAGTAGTTCTTTCTACTCTAGCGGCGCCTCGAATGAGCAGTTCTTC. Translation: CASSSFYSSGASNEQFF.

V is TRBV19 and J is TRBJ2-1; D is undetermined. Trimming cost V 4 bases and J 9 bases, with 19 bases left between them. The germline gives CDR1 LNHDA, CDR2 SQIVND (reference sequence). The length of the CDR3 is 15 residues. The CDR3 protein is CASSKTPFGVPEQFF. CDR3 nucleotides: TGTGCCAGTAGTAAGACTCCCTTCGGTGTTCCTGAGCAGTTCTTC.

This chain connects TRBV6-6 to TRBJ1-1, with 9 bases lining up with TRBD1. The CDR3 is made up of 15 amino acids. V shed 2 bases and J 6 bases; nucleotides not matched to a gene: 7. CDR1 and CDR2 from the germline V gene are MNHNY and SVGAGI (reference sequence). The CDR3 here is CASSYLTGGRSEAFF. The CDR3 DNA reads as TGTGCCAGCAGTTACCTAACAGGGGGCAGGTCTGAAGCTTTCTTT.

The chain couples TRBV11-2 to TRBJ1-3; D gene ambiguous. This CDR3 is 16 amino acids long. Germline lookup yields CDR1 SGHAT and CDR2 FQNNGV. The V end lost 5 bases, the J end lost 0 bases, and 14 bases lay between the germline ends. This chain's CDR3 is CASSQWEFSSGNTIYF. The DNA for the CDR3 is TGTGCCAGCAGCCAATGGGAGTTTTCCTCTGGAAACACCATATATTTT.